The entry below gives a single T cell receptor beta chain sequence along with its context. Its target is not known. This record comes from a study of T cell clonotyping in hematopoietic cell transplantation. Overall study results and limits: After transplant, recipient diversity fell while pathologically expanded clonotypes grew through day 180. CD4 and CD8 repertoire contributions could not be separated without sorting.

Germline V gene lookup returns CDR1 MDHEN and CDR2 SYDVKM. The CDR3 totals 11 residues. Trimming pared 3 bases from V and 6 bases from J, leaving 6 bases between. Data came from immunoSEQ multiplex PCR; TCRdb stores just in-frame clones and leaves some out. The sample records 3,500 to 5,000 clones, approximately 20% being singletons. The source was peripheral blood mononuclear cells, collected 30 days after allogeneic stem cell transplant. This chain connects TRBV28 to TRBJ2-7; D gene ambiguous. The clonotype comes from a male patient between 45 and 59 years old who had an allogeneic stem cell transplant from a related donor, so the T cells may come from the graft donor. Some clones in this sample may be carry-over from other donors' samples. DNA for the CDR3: TGTGCCAGCAGTTTTCCAGGCGAGCAGTACTTC. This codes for CASSFPGEQYF.